This T cell receptor beta chain was obtained from a study of blood T cell repertoires in COVID-19 (TCRdb year 2020). With regard to the full study: Samples from collaborators originated in the United States, Italy and Spain and spanned both the acute and convalescent phases of COVID-19. The prospective study material was composed of cDNA or gDNA derived from T cells, B-cell-depleted T cells, or PBMCs. Subjects who had been exposed to COVID-19, were actively infected with it, or had recovered from it provided the deeply sampled blood TCRbeta repertoires that made up the dataset. The repertoires were released in a freely available public database meant as a resource for research on the immune response to SARS-CoV-2. Samples came from the ongoing ImmuneRACE study (first 160 participants) plus 1,254 subjects from 6 global collaborators. The sample metadata nearly always contained a de-identified subject ID, COVID-19 status, age in years and sex. HLA class I and class II types, where available, came from metadata supplied by the sample provider rather than from assay-based typing.

In Seattle, one collaborating source enrolled patients while the infection was active and tracked those patients longitudinally over the course of disease. Each collaborating institution followed its own protocols to collect whole blood in K2EDTA tubes. Collaborator samples were shipped for TCRbeta analysis as frozen whole blood, isolated PBMCs, or DNA extracted from either sample type. This clone was seen repeatedly, ten times or more. Its specific antigen is unknown. It has no much larger one-base neighbor in the sample; base qualities were not kept. The paper's findings and limits, for the study overall: How much clinical and demographic metadata was included differed by source and by participant, and the metadata was provided uncurated.

TCRbeta CDR3 regions were amplified from genomic DNA by means of the immunoSEQ Assay, a bias-controlled multiplex PCR. The paper's data handling went like this. The number of nucleated cells in each sample was estimated from the amplification of reference gene primers within the assay. Sequence reads were collapsed and filtered to measure the absolute abundance of every unique TCRbeta CDR3 rearrangement. Productive Simpson clonality was computed per sample as the square root of Simpson's diversity index over productive rearrangements. TCRdb mirrors the immuneACCESS table, restricted to in-frame sequences. Some clones are absent from its copies; in checked studies, under half trace to an unresolved V gene, and the reason for the others is unknown. V and J calls plus clone size are reproduced from that table; the DNA served to infer D and trimming. Across this sample there are 160,000 or so clones, with roughly 85% seen only once. The top ten clones comprise 5.4% of the sample.

From the cysteine up to the phenylalanine, the CDR3 has a length of 11 residues. CDR3 DNA only is kept here, 33 bases in frame from base 1. Via the germline V gene, CDR1 is SQVTM and CDR2 ANQGSEA. V loses 7 bases, J loses 5 bases, and the germline ends lie 11 bases apart. This TCR came from a woman aged 45-65 years with COVID-19, enrolled during active disease. The sample taken for sequencing was peripheral blood. The chain couples TRBV29-1 to TRBJ1-2; the D segment cannot be called with confidence. The DNA sequence is as follows: TGCAGCGCTCTTTCGACATATGGCTACACCTTC. Its amino acids are CSALSTYGYTF.